This TCR beta chain originates from a study of blood T cell repertoires in COVID-19. Study-level background: Acute and convalescent COVID-19 specimens originated in the United States, Italy and Spain. In each case, the material was cDNA or gDNA derived from T cells, B-cell-depleted T cells, or PBMCs.

V dropped 2 bases and J dropped 4 bases, with 17 bases sitting between them. CDR3 length equals 16 residues. Germline V CDR1 and CDR2: MNHEY, SVGAGI. Sequencing was performed with immunoSEQ multiplex PCR; in TCRdb, only in-frame clones are kept and a portion is missing. The table lists roughly 180,000 clones, roughly nine tenths of them singletons. This clone was found once. The sequencing input was peripheral blood. The sequence came from a man between 65 and 85 years old with active or convalescent COVID-19. This rearrangement joins TRBV6-5 to TRBJ2-5; a weak D match, TRBD2 (6 bases). In DNA form, the CDR3 reads TGTGCCAGCAGTTACGACGCGGGGAAGTGGGGAGAGACCCAGTACTTC. It is translated as CASSYDAGKWGETQYF.